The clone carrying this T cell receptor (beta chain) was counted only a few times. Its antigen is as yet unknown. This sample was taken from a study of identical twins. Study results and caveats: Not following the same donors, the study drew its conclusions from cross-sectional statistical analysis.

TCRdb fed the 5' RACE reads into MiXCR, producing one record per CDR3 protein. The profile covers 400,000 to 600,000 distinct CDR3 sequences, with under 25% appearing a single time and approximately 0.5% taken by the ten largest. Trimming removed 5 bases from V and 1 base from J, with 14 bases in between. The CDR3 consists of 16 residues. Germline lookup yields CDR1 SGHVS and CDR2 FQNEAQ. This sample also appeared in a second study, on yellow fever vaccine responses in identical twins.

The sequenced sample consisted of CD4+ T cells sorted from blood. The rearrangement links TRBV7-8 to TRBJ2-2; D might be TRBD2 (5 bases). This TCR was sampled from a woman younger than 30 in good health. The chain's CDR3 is CASSQNDYQNTGELFF. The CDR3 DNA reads TGTGCCAGCAGCCAGAACGACTACCAGAACACCGGGGAGCTGTTTTTT.